The 9 T cell receptor beta chains below all came from one sample that was sequenced in a study of neurological immune-mediated disorders. TCRdb reprocessed the 5' RACE reads via MiXCR and lists one record per CDR3 protein. The table includes 70,000 to 95,000 distinct CDR3 sequences, approximately 13% detected once. Time point indicated: longitudinal time-point 2. Sequenced input: PBMCs. Source of these receptors: a female donor with HTLV-1-associated myelopathy (HAM/TSP).

This clonotype was picked up many times. This rearrangement joins TRBV7-9 to TRBJ2-3, with no clear D. V was cut by 5 bases and J by 0 bases, with 9 bases left in between. The germline V gene has CDR1 SEHNR and CDR2 FQNEAQ (reference sequence). The CDR3 loop spans 14 amino acids. The CDR3: CASSLGSSTDTQYF. In DNA, the CDR3 is TGTGCCAGCAGCCTGGGATCTAGCACAGATACGCAGTATTTT.

Many counts were recorded for this clonotype. The chain has TRBV11-2 and TRBJ2-3; no reliable D call. V was pared by 1 base and J by 1 base, with 3 bases between. The CDR3 loop spans 13 amino acids. Germline-derived CDR1 and CDR2 are SGHAT and FQNNGV. CDR3 protein: CASSLGRTDTQYF. In DNA form, the CDR3 reads TGTGCCAGCAGCTTAGGACGCACAGATACGCAGTATTTT.

This clonotype was seen many times. Relative to the germline gene, one junction end is altered; a read error may explain this. For the CDR3, the DNA is TGTGCTACCAGCAGACCTTTAGCAGACCTCTACAATGAGCAGTTCTTC. Amino acids: CATSRPLADLYNEQFF. The rearrangement joins TRBV15 to TRBJ2-1; D is undetermined. This CDR3 has 16 amino acids. CDR1 LNHNV and CDR2 YYDKDF come from the germline V gene (reference sequence).

Many counts were recorded for this clonotype. V gene TRBV2 combines with J gene TRBJ2-5; D is uncertain. Germline V gives CDR1 SNHLY, CDR2 FYNNEI. V shed 6 bases and J shed 5 bases, with 10 bases lying between them. This CDR3 has 12 residues. The CDR3 DNA is TGTGCCAGCAGCCCCAGGCCGGAGACCCAGTACTTC. It yields the protein CASSPRPETQYF.

This clonotype was recorded many times. The V and J genes are TRBV7-2 and TRBJ2-3; 9 bases map to TRBD2. Germline-derived CDR1 and CDR2 are SGHTA and FQGNSA. The V segment lost 3 bases and the J segment 5 bases; nucleotides outside the gene matches: 12. The CDR3 is 17 residues long. CDR3: CASSFGLLAGVVDTQYF. CDR3 DNA: TGTGCCAGCAGCTTCGGTTTATTAGCGGGGGTAGTAGATACGCAGTATTTT.

This clonotype showed up many times. The rearrangement uses TRBV5-1 and TRBJ1-6, with 9 bases that match TRBD1. V gave up 0 bases and J gave up 9 bases; unmatched junction bases: 7. The CDR3 covers 16 residues. Germline V gives CDR1 SGHRS, CDR2 YFSETQ. CDR3 DNA sequence: TGCGCCAGCAGCTTGGCCGGGACAGGGTTTGGTTCACCCCTCCACTTT. Protein sequence: CASSLAGTGFGSPLHF.

This clonotype was detected ten times or more. The gene calls are TRBV28 and TRBJ2-3; D call uncertain. The CDR3 consists of 14 residues. Germline V CDR1 and CDR2: MDHEN, SYDVKM. Trimming removed 8 bases from V and 1 base from J, with 13 bases in between. The CDR3 region is CASGLRRGTDTQYF. The CDR3, as DNA: TGTGCCAGCGGATTACGAAGGGGCACAGATACGCAGTATTTT.

This clonotype was detected ten times or more. This sequence joins TRBV5-1 and TRBJ2-5; D ambiguous. The CDR3 is made up of 14 amino acids. The germline gives CDR1 SGHRS, CDR2 YFSETQ. The germline V and J ends were trimmed by 2 bases and 5 bases, with 13 bases remaining between them. The CDR3 coding sequence is TGCGCCAGCAGCTTTTCGCAGTCCGGGGAGACCCAGTACTTC. Its protein is CASSFSQSGETQYF.

The sample holds many counts of this clonotype. This sequence joins TRBV7-9 and TRBJ1-5, with D maybe TRBD1 (5 bases). There are 12 residues in the CDR3. In germline, CDR1 is SEHNR, CDR2 FQNEAQ (reference sequence). V shed 3 bases and J shed 5 bases, with 5 bases lying between them. The CDR3 DNA follows: TGTGCCAGCAGCTTGGGGGATCAGCCCCAGCATTTT. Translation: CASSLGDQPQHF.